The clone carrying this T cell receptor (beta chain) was seen a few times. This CDR3 has 11 amino acids. From germline, CDR1 is MDHEN and CDR2 SYDVKM. V was clipped by 2 bases and J by 15 bases, with 11 bases between them. Expressed TCRB transcripts got sequenced, as all isolated RNA was reverse transcribed. Libraries were prepared by immunoSEQ multiplex PCR; TCRdb keeps only in-frame clonotypes and omits some of them. The table includes hundreds of thousands of clones, 10% to 15% detected once. This record comes from a study of beta chain features in type 1 diabetes. Sequencing was carried out using naive CD4+ T cells from blood. The V gene is TRBV28, the J gene TRBJ2-1, with D unclear. This TCR was sampled from a man aged 18 to 30 in good health. The CDR3 coding sequence is TGTGCCAGCAGTTTAGGTCAGGTCCGGTTCTTC. This codes for CASSLGQVRFF.